The present T cell receptor beta chain was sequenced within a study of CD8+CD57+ T cells in acquired aplastic anemia. Study-level information: Isolated CD4+ and CD8+ cells, once sorted, yielded DNA averaging around 3 ug.

Patients chosen for sequencing had shown CD8+CD57+ cell expansion by flow cytometry. Among the patients, all had severe acquired aplastic anemia. None of the patients had been given any therapy when their blood was sampled. This clonotype was observed at least ten times. Its specificity is unknown. Whole-study results and caveats: In common between the patients and the controls were around 30 CD8+ CDR3 sequences.

Genomic DNA acted as the template from which TCR beta VDJ combination and CDR3 sequence profiling were carried out. TCRdb itself ran the reads through MiXCR, one entry per CDR3 protein. The table records about 160,000 distinct CDR3 sequences, under 55% of them present only once. V gave up 3 bases and J gave up 2 bases, with 2 bases separating them. This CDR3 has 12 amino acids. V usage is TRBV12-3 or TRBV12-4 and J usage is TRBJ1-3; D unclear. Sequenced: sorted CD4+, CD8+, or CD8+CD57+ T cells (not recorded which) from PBMCs. This clonotype was obtained from a human donor with aplastic anemia. This CDR3 reads CASSFTGNTIYF. CDR3 nucleotides: TGTGCCAGCAGTTTTACTGGAAACACCATATATTTT.